The next 20 T cell receptor beta chains were all read from a single sample in a study of T-cell reconstitution after alpha-beta-depleted transplantation in children. The authors prepared the TCRbeta library with unique molecular identifiers. A single record per CDR3 protein comes from TCRdb applying MiXCR to the PCR reads. The sample gives 700,000 to 950,000 distinct CDR3 sequences, under 20% of which show up once; around 5% is in the top ten. The starting material was PBMCs, mostly from graft donor cells, obtained 360 days after TCRalphabeta/CD19-depleted stem cell transplant. The origin of the receptors is a male patient between 10 and 17 years old who had a stem cell transplant for acute lymphoblastic leukemia, so the T cells may come from the graft donor.

This clonotype has more than one count but fewer than ten. The rearrangement joins TRBV9 to TRBJ2-7, with D tentatively TRBD2 (6 bases). The CDR3 is 14 amino acids. Trimming cost V 4 bases and J 3 bases, with 14 bases left between them. Germline V gene lookup returns CDR1 SGDLS and CDR2 YYNGEE. The CDR3 is CASSRGSRDYEQYF. The CDR3 DNA follows: TGTGCCAGCAGCCGGGGGAGCAGGGACTACGAGCAGTACTTC.

This clonotype was seen a few times. The chain employs TRBV27 and TRBJ2-7, with TRBD1 identical over 7 bases. Trimming removed 5 bases from V and 7 bases from J; junction bases left unmatched: 2. CDR3 length equals 11 residues. Germline CDR1 reads MNHEY; CDR2 reads SMNVEV (reference sequence). For the CDR3, the DNA is TGTGCCAGCAGTACAGGGGAAGAGCAGTACTTC. Translated: CASSTGEEQYF.

The chain couples TRBV4-1 to TRBJ2-2; D assignment may be TRBD1 or TRBD2 (5 bases each). Germline CDR1 and CDR2: MGHRA and YSYEKL. The CDR3 has 16 residues. V gave up 0 bases and J gave up 6 bases, with 14 bases separating them. The CDR3 coding sequence is TGCGCCAGCAGCCAAGAAATTAGGCAGGGACCCGGGGAGCTGTTTTTT. Translated: CASSQEIRQGPGELFF.

The chain joins TRBV5-1 to TRBJ2-1, with TRBD2 matching 14 bases. The CDR3 is made up of 14 amino acids. Germline CDR1 SGHRS, CDR2 YFSETQ. Trimming took 3 bases from V and 10 from J; bases not matched to a gene: 3. The CDR3 DNA follows: TGCGCCAGCAGCTGGGGGACTAGCGGGAGCGAGCAGTTCTTC. Protein sequence: CASSWGTSGSEQFF.

This clonotype has more than one count but fewer than ten. V gene TRBV5-1 combines with J gene TRBJ1-1; weak D call: TRBD1 (6 bases). CDR1 is SGHRS, CDR2 YFSETQ, per germline. The CDR3 spans 13 residues. Trimming took off 5 bases at V and 3 bases at J, with 11 bases between the two ends. The CDR3 nucleotides are TGCGCCAGCAGGGAAGGGGGGTACACTGAAGCTTTCTTT. Translated, it gives CASREGGYTEAFF.

The V and J genes are TRBV5-1 and TRBJ2-3; D ambiguous. Germline V gene data show CDR1 as SGHRS and CDR2 as YFSETQ. The ends were cut back, 1 base at V and 3 bases at J, with 6 bases in the middle. The CDR3 runs to 13 residues. CDR3 region: CASSLSETDTQYF. The CDR3 DNA sequence: TGCGCCAGCAGCTTGTCCGAGACAGATACGCAGTATTTT.

V usage is TRBV7-9 and J usage is TRBJ2-3, with D perhaps TRBD1 (6 bases). There are 16 residues in the CDR3. V dropped 7 bases and J dropped 0 bases, with 17 bases sitting between them. In germline, CDR1 is SEHNR, CDR2 FQNEAQ (reference sequence). The CDR3 here is CASKPAQGTSTDTQYF. The CDR3 bases are TGTGCCAGCAAACCCGCACAGGGAACTAGCACAGATACGCAGTATTTT.

This clonotype was detected only a few times. This sequence joins TRBV6-5 and TRBJ2-6; no clear D. The CDR3 runs to 14 residues. Germline assignment: CDR1 MNHEY and CDR2 SVGAGI. V was trimmed by 2 bases and J by 3 bases, leaving 5 bases between them. CDR3 bases: TGTGCCAGCAGTTACAGAGGTGGGGCCAACGTCCTGACTTTC. Translating it yields CASSYRGGANVLTF.

V is TRBV5-1 and J is TRBJ1-2, with D hard to call. Per the germline V gene, CDR1 is SGHRS and CDR2 is YFSETQ. V was clipped by 0 bases and J by 0 bases, with 9 bases between them. CDR3 size: 15 residues. The CDR3 sequence: CASSLDRGANYGYTF. The CDR3 DNA sequence: TGCGCCAGCAGCTTGGATCGGGGAGCTAACTATGGCTACACCTTC.

This clonotype was counted many times. The genes are TRBV7-8 and TRBJ2-1; D remains ambiguous. There are 13 residues in the CDR3. V was clipped by 5 bases and J by 8 bases, with 13 bases between them. Germline V gives CDR1 SGHVS, CDR2 FQNEAQ. The CDR3 here is CASSRTPLHEQFF. DNA of the CDR3: TGTGCCAGCAGCCGGACCCCGCTCCATGAGCAGTTCTTC.

This clonotype was found many times. The genes are TRBV27 and TRBJ2-1; D remains ambiguous. CDR1 and CDR2 (germline): MNHEY, SMNVEV (reference sequence). Trimming removed 3 bases from V and 9 bases from J, with 15 bases in between. The CDR3 has 14 amino acids. CDR3 residues: CASSFYYDGSEQFF. CDR3 sequence (DNA): TGTGCCAGCAGTTTCTATTATGATGGCTCTGAGCAGTTCTTC.

This clonotype was recorded many times. The rearrangement links TRBV29-1 to TRBJ2-1; D tentatively reads TRBD1 or TRBD2 (5 bases each). Germline CDR1 reads SQVTM; CDR2 reads ANQGSEA. The ends were cut back, 2 bases at V and 5 bases at J, with 16 bases in the middle. The CDR3 runs 15 residues. CDR3 nucleotide sequence: TGCAGCGTTGAATGGGGGTCTAGTTGGAACAATGAGCAGTTCTTC. It translates to CSVEWGSSWNNEQFF.

This clonotype showed up just a few times. V is TRBV21-1 and J is TRBJ2-2; TRBD1, the D gene given by the table, was not confirmed from the DNA. TRBV21-1 is a pseudogene. There are 21 residues in the CDR3. CDR3 residues: CASSPCGPGGALWTNTGELFF. CDR3 bases: TGTGCCAGCAGCCCGTGTGGACCAGGGGGCGCATTATGGACGAACACCGGGGAGCTGTTTTTT.

The J gene is TRBJ1-5, the V gene TRBV20-1; no clear D. The CDR3 totals 15 residues. The germline V and J ends were trimmed by 3 bases and 9 bases, with 21 bases remaining between them. CDR1 and CDR2 (germline): DFQATT, SNEGSKA (reference sequence). The CDR3 is CSASPVIGTDPPQHF. The CDR3 nucleotides are TGCAGTGCTAGCCCGGTAATTGGTACGGATCCGCCCCAGCATTTT.

This clonotype was picked up a small number of times. This chain links TRBV10-3 with TRBJ1-3, with D unclear. Trimming took 0 bases from V and 0 from J, leaving 6 bases between them. The CDR3 consists of 15 residues. Germline values: CDR1 ENHRY, CDR2 SYGVKD. For the CDR3, the DNA is TGTGCCATCAGTGAGTCGATGTACTCTGGAAACACCATATATTTT. Translating gives CAISESMYSGNTIYF.

This chain joins TRBV7-3 and TRBJ2-3; TRBD2 matches at 7 bases. J lost 7 bases, V lost 6 bases, and 4 bases had no gene match. The CDR3 covers 12 residues. In germline, CDR1 is SGHTA, CDR2 FQGTGA. The CDR3 loop is CASSTGTNTQYF. The DNA for the CDR3 is TGTGCCAGCAGTACCGGGACTAATACGCAGTATTTT. Looking up the rest from reference TRBV7-3 and TRBJ2-3 gives the full variable domain: GAGVSQTPSNKVTEKGKYVELRCDPISGHTALYWYRQSLGQGPEFLIYFQGTGAADDSGLPNDRFFAVRPEGSVSTLKIQRTERGDSAVYLCASSTGTNTQYFGPGTRLTVL.

This clonotype was counted at least ten times. The genes are TRBV4-1 and TRBJ2-7; perhaps TRBD1 as D (5 bases). CDR3 size: 16 residues. The germline V gene encodes CDR1 MGHRA and CDR2 YSYEKL. V was cut by 0 bases and J by 5 bases, with 17 bases left in between. Written as DNA, the CDR3 is TGCGCCAGCAGCCAAGATGGGGCGGCTAGGGAAGACGAGCAGTACTTC. Encoded protein: CASSQDGAAREDEQYF.

There are many counts of this clonotype. The chain carries TRBV20-1 and TRBJ1-1, with 7 bases matching TRBD1. With 3 bases clipped from V and 0 bases from J, the junction kept 7 bases outside the gene matches. CDR3 length equals 15 residues. Germline assignment: CDR1 DFQATT and CDR2 SNEGSKA (reference sequence). In DNA form, the CDR3 reads TGCAGTGCTAGCGGGACAGCTAGGATGAACACTGAAGCTTTCTTT. Translation gives CSASGTARMNTEAFF.

There are a few counts of this clonotype. The J gene is TRBJ2-7, the V gene TRBV5-1; the D gene is possibly TRBD2 (6 bases). Germline CDR1 is SGHRS and CDR2 is YFSETQ. The V gene lost 8 bases and the J gene lost 9 bases, with 15 bases spanning the gap. This CDR3 contains 11 residues. CDR3 residues: CASSAGSGQYF. In DNA form, the CDR3 reads TGCGCCAGTTCCGCTGGTAGCGGGCAGTACTTC.

In this sample, this clonotype turned up many times. The V and J genes are TRBV20-1 and TRBJ2-5, with 10 positions matching TRBD1. Trimming took 5 bases from V and 7 from J; bases not matched to a gene: 10. The CDR3 loop spans 14 amino acids. Germline values: CDR1 DFQATT, CDR2 SNEGSKA (reference sequence). The CDR3 nucleotides are TGCAGTGCTGCCGGGACAGGGGTATGGGGGACCCAGTACTTC. Residues: CSAAGTGVWGTQYF.